A selection of T cell receptor beta chains follows, all from one sample in a study of beta chain features in type 1 diabetes. The method was immunoSEQ multiplex PCR; TCRdb's version includes in-frame clones alone and lacks a portion of them. This table holds about 340,000 clones, roughly 12% found once. The sample consisted of naive CD4+ T cells from blood. Receptors originate from a woman between 18 and 29 years old with type 1 diabetes. CDR3s include the opening cysteine and the closing phenylalanine or tryptophan. D genes are given only for firm matches. Clone sizes are given selectively: once, few, many, or a class where the clone is expanded.

j_call	v_call	clone_size	cdr3_length	d_call	cdr3_aa	cdr3_nt
TRBJ1-1	TRBV29-1	few	13	NA	CSVSMTGNTEAFF	TGCAGCGTCTCTATGACAGGGAACACTGAAGCTTTCTTT
TRBJ2-3	TRBV4-1	NA	17	TRBD1	CASSQERETGSPDTQYF	TGCGCCAGCAGCCAAGAGAGGGAGACAGGGAGTCCAGATACGCAGTATTTT
TRBJ2-7	TRBV28	few	15	TRBD1	CASSPGTVPSYEQYF	TGTGCCAGCAGTCCCGGGACAGTCCCCTCCTACGAGCAGTACTTC
TRBJ2-7	TRBV27	NA	13	TRBD2	CASTYLAGGEQYF	TGTGCCAGCACCTATCTAGCGGGAGGCGAGCAGTACTTC
TRBJ2-1	TRBV11-1	NA	15	NA	CASSLKTGPYNEQFF	TGTGCCAGCAGCCTTAAGACAGGACCTTACAATGAGCAGTTCTTC
TRBJ2-5	TRBV7-3	NA	13	NA	CASSLTRDRTQYF	TGTGCCAGCAGCTTAACTAGAGATCGGACCCAGTACTTC
TRBJ2-5	TRBV5-1	few	15	TRBD1	CASSLAGTGVETQYF	TGCGCCAGCAGCTTGGCGGGGACAGGTGTGGAGACCCAGTACTTC
TRBJ2-5	TRBV5-1	few	15	TRBD2	CASSFTSGRKETQYF	TGCGCCAGCAGCTTTACTAGCGGGCGTAAAGAGACCCAGTACTTC
TRBJ1-2	TRBV7-9	few	15	NA	CASSFGQTLLYGYTF	TGTGCCAGCAGCTTCGGACAGACGCTCCTCTATGGCTACACCTTC
TRBJ2-2	TRBV5-1	few	13	NA	CASSLAGTGELFF	TGCGCCAGCAGCTTGGCGGGCACCGGGGAGCTGTTTTTT
TRBJ2-1	TRBV6-5	few	14	NA	CASSYSVSSDEQFF	TGTGCCAGCAGTTACTCCGTGTCGTCGGATGAGCAGTTCTTC
TRBJ2-5	TRBV29-1	NA	14	NA	CSVLGGGVGKTQYF	TGCAGCGTCTTAGGGGGGGGAGTGGGGAAGACCCAGTACTTC
TRBJ2-3	TRBV5-1	few	16	TRBD2	CASSLLAGGTTDTQYF	TGCGCCAGCAGCTTACTAGCGGGCGGTACCACAGATACGCAGTATTTT
TRBJ2-2	TRBV27	NA	16	TRBD1	CASSSHGTEYTGELFF	TGTGCCAGCAGTTCCCATGGGACAGAGTACACCGGGGAGCTGTTTTTT
TRBJ2-7	TRBV5-1	few	14	TRBD1	CASSPGDRGYEQYF	TGCGCCAGCAGCCCGGGGGACAGGGGATACGAGCAGTACTTC
TRBJ1-2	TRBV6-6	NA	16	TRBD1	CASRNTGTGRNYGYTF	TGTGCCAGCAGGAATACCGGGACAGGGCGAAACTATGGCTACACCTTC
TRBJ1-2	TRBV6-1	NA	15	TRBD1	CASSGGQGSNYGYTF	TGTGCCAGCAGTGGGGGACAGGGGTCTAACTATGGCTACACCTTC
TRBJ2-6	TRBV28	NA	17	TRBD1	CASSLRTGGSGANVLTF	TGTGCCAGCAGTTTAAGGACAGGGGGCTCTGGGGCCAACGTCCTGACTTTC
TRBJ2-1	TRBV19	NA	16	NA	CASSRLLELSDNEQFF	TGTGCCAGTAGTCGTCTCTTGGAGTTATCGGACAATGAGCAGTTCTTC
TRBJ2-6	TRBV27	NA	17	TRBD1	CASSPRGRASGANVLTF	TGTGCCAGCAGCCCCAGGGGGCGCGCCTCTGGGGCCAACGTCCTGACTTTC
TRBJ1-2	TRBV20-1	NA	10	NA	CSTGGYGYTF	TGCAGTACTGGGGGGTATGGCTACACCTTC
TRBJ1-2	TRBV11-2	NA	15	TRBD1	CASSLQGQVNYGYTF	TGTGCCAGCAGCTTACAGGGACAGGTTAACTATGGCTACACCTTC
TRBJ2-3	TRBV7-9	many	12	NA	CASNRGSDTQYF	TGTGCCAGCAACCGAGGGTCAGATACGCAGTATTTT
TRBJ2-5	TRBV7-2	NA	15	NA	CASSLLQGRAGTQYF	TGTGCCAGCAGCTTACTCCAGGGCAGGGCAGGGACCCAGTACTTC
TRBJ2-7	TRBV6-5	few	13	NA	CASSYRSGNEQYF	TGTGCCAGCAGTTACAGGTCAGGGAACGAGCAGTACTTC
TRBJ2-5	TRBV9	few	14	NA	CASSAGLQGETQYF	TGTGCCAGCAGCGCGGGACTCCAGGGAGAGACCCAGTACTTC
TRBJ1-1	TRBV29-1	few	15	NA	CSVENLRAWGTEAFF	TGCAGCGTTGAAAATCTCAGGGCCTGGGGCACTGAAGCTTTCTTT
TRBJ1-3	TRBV30	NA	15	NA	CAWSATPFSGNTIYF	TGTGCCTGGAGCGCGACACCCTTCTCTGGAAACACCATATATTTT
TRBJ2-5	TRBV28	NA	12	TRBD1	CASSLKGATQYF	TGTGCCAGCAGTTTAAAGGGGGCGACCCAGTACTTC
TRBJ2-3	TRBV29-1	NA	11	NA	CSVDLPDTQYF	TGCAGCGTTGATCTCCCAGATACGCAGTATTTT
TRBJ1-1	TRBV29-1	NA	12	TRBD1	CSGGRQGTEAFF	TGCAGCGGTGGGCGACAGGGGACTGAAGCTTTCTTT
TRBJ2-7	TRBV19	NA	13	NA	CASSSAGSYEQYF	TGTGCCAGTAGTTCCGCGGGCAGCTACGAGCAGTACTTC
TRBJ2-2	TRBV7-9	NA	17	TRBD2	CASTPSGNAFGTGELFF	TGTGCCAGCACCCCTAGCGGGAACGCTTTCGGCACCGGGGAGCTGTTTTTT
TRBJ2-7	TRBV28	NA	13	TRBD1	CATLGQGSYEQYF	TGTGCCACCCTGGGACAGGGGTCCTACGAGCAGTACTTC
TRBJ2-1	TRBV5-1	few	16	NA	CASSLVGYPSVGEQFF	TGCGCCAGCAGCTTGGTGGGCTATCCCTCGGTTGGTGAGCAGTTCTTC
TRBJ2-7	TRBV29-1	NA	14	TRBD2	CSIFLAGDSYEQYF	TGCAGCATCTTTTTAGCGGGAGACTCCTACGAGCAGTACTTC
TRBJ1-2	TRBV30	NA	13	TRBD1	CAWSLDRGHGYTF	TGTGCCTGGAGCCTCGACAGGGGCCATGGCTACACCTTC
TRBJ1-3	TRBV18	few	15	NA	CASSQGRTGGNTIYF	TGTGCCAGCTCACAAGGACGAACGGGGGGAAACACCATATATTTT
TRBJ1-1	TRBV7-9	NA	14	TRBD1	CASSLTGGRAEAFF	TGTGCCAGCAGCTTGACAGGGGGCCGGGCTGAAGCTTTCTTT
TRBJ1-5	TRBV6-5	few	14	TRBD1	CASKAGTDNQPQHF	TGTGCCAGCAAAGCCGGGACAGACAATCAGCCCCAGCATTTT
TRBJ2-7	TRBV4-1	few	15	TRBD2	CASSQFGGRAYEQYF	TGCGCCAGCAGCCAATTTGGCGGGAGGGCTTACGAGCAGTACTTC
TRBJ2-1	TRBV12-5	NA	13	TRBD1	CASGLTGADEQFF	TGTGCTAGTGGTTTGACAGGGGCAGATGAGCAGTTCTTC
TRBJ2-7	TRBV28	NA	16	TRBD2	CASSLTGTSGSYEQYF	TGTGCCAGCAGCTTAACCGGGACTAGCGGCTCCTACGAGCAGTACTTC
TRBJ2-1	TRBV5-1	few	15	NA	CASSLGQGSYNEQFF	TGCGCCAGCAGCTTGGGCCAGGGCTCCTACAATGAGCAGTTCTTC
TRBJ2-1	TRBV6-1	NA	12	TRBD1	CASTRQGGEQFF	TGTGCCAGCACCCGACAGGGTGGTGAGCAGTTCTTC
TRBJ1-3	TRBV30	few	18	TRBD1	CAWSAFSGTVSSGNTIYF	TGTGCCTGGAGTGCCTTCTCCGGGACAGTGAGCTCTGGAAACACCATATATTTT
TRBJ2-2	TRBV2	NA	16	TRBD2	CASSERSGRHGGELLF	TGTGCCAGCAGTGAAAGGAGCGGGAGGCATGGCGGGGAGCTGCTTTTT
TRBJ2-5	TRBV11-2	NA	15	NA	CASSPSLLATETQYF	TGTGCCAGCAGCCCGAGCTTGCTAGCTACGGAGACCCAGTACTTC
TRBJ2-3	TRBV5-1	few	15	NA	CASSYAGGSTDTQYF	TGCGCCAGCAGCTACGCTGGGGGGAGTACAGATACGCAGTATTTT
TRBJ2-1	TRBV7-8	few	13	NA	CASSLLRGNEQFF	TGTGCCAGCAGCCTCCTCAGGGGAAATGAGCAGTTCTTC
TRBJ2-5	TRBV12-5	NA	14	TRBD1	CASGYGTEQETQYF	TGTGCTAGTGGATATGGGACAGAGCAAGAGACCCAGTACTTC
TRBJ2-7	TRBV27	NA	14	TRBD2	CASSPRTSVYEQYF	TGTGCCAGCAGTCCACGGACTAGCGTCTACGAGCAGTACTTC